These 2 T cell receptor beta chains were all obtained from the same sample, sequenced in a study of cytomegalovirus exposure and HLA in healthy donors. Vbeta (60) and Jbeta (13) primers were used in the PCR. Produced via immunoSEQ multiplex PCR; TCRdb's table is partial and in-frame only. This table has fewer than 200,000 clones, around 80% appearing once. The sample taken for sequencing was PBMCs. The receptors originated from a young woman in good health and CMV-seronegative.

V and J are TRBV7-8 and TRBJ2-2; D uncertain. Germline V lookup: CDR1 SGHVS, CDR2 FQNEAQ. Deletions cut 1 base from V and 4 bases from J, with 13 bases between. This CDR3 comprises 16 residues. The CDR3 loop is CASSLVAVLGTGELFF. The DNA for the CDR3 is TGTGCCAGCAGCTTAGTTGCGGTTCTGGGCACCGGGGAGCTGTTTTTT.

Regarding this clone: A junction end diverges from the germline sequence, so it may reflect a read error. The chain is built from TRBV7-9 and TRBJ2-7; possible D gene TRBD2, 5 bases. The germline gives CDR1 SEHNR, CDR2 FQNEAQ (reference sequence). The CDR3 sequence is 14 residues long. CDR3 sequence (DNA): TGTTCCAGCAGCCAACCAGGCGGGTACTACGAGCAGTACTTC. It encodes CSSSQPGGYYEQYF. Based on the CDR3 plus reference TRBV7-9 and TRBJ2-7, the full variable domain is DTGVSQNPRHKITKRGQNVTFRCDPISEHNRLYWYRQTLGQGPEFLTYFQNEAQLEKSRLLSDRFSAERPKGSFSTLEIQRTEQGDSAMYLCSSSQPGGYYEQYFGPGTRLTVT.